The 20 T cell receptor beta chains in this list originate from one sample, sequenced in a study of PD-1 blockade in classical Hodgkin lymphoma. Time point indicated: cycle 4 day 1 (C4D1), after about 6 weeks of nivolumab. Every patient experienced relapse after autologous stem cell transplantation, and brentuximab vedotin exposure varied. Produced via immunoSEQ multiplex PCR; TCRdb's table is partial and in-frame only. The sample shows about 90,000 clones, 90% of them seen only once. Sequenced material: peripheral blood mononuclear cells (PBMCs), taken before the fourth cycle of nivolumab. The receptors originated from a human donor with classical Hodgkin lymphoma.

The chain recombines TRBV18 with TRBJ2-3; D unclear. Germline CDR1 is KGHSH and CDR2 is LQKENI. The CDR3 is 16 amino acids. V lost 3 bases and J lost 1, with 14 bases in between. In DNA, the CDR3 is TGTGCCAGCTCACCGGGCTTGGATCGGGGCACAGATACGCAGTATTTT. Its protein product is CASSPGLDRGTDTQYF.

The V and J genes are TRBV6-4 and TRBJ2-7; D possibly corresponds to TRBD2 (7 bases). With 3 bases removed from V and 5 bases from J, the gap between germline ends came to 14 bases. The CDR3 contains 14 residues. The germline gives CDR1 MRHNA, CDR2 SNTAGT. The CDR3 reads CASSERAGADEQYF. The CDR3, as DNA: TGTGCCAGCAGTGAGAGGGCGGGGGCGGACGAGCAGTACTTC.

The count of this clone is one. V gene TRBV5-6 combines with J gene TRBJ1-4; possible D gene TRBD1, 6 bases. In germline, CDR1 is SGHDT, CDR2 YYEEEE. This CDR3 contains 15 residues. The ends were cut back, 4 bases at V and 0 bases at J, with 10 bases in the middle. The CDR3 loop is CASSPTGSTNEKLFF. CDR3 coding DNA: TGTGCCAGCAGCCCCACAGGGTCAACTAATGAAAAACTGTTTTTT.

DNA for the CDR3: TGCGCCAGCAGCCAAGGCGTCGGGCAGTCAGATACGCAGTATTTT. Protein: CASSQGVGQSDTQYF. The rearrangement uses TRBV4-3 and TRBJ2-3; D is unresolved. Germline V gene sequence: CDR1 LGHNA, CDR2 YSLEER. The V end was cut by 1 base, the J end by 4 bases, with 12 bases between. The CDR3 has 15 residues.

The CDR3 bases are TGTGCCACCAGCAGAGATCGAGTAGCGCATGAGCAGTTCTTC. It specifies CATSRDRVAHEQFF. The genes are TRBV15 and TRBJ2-1, with D possibly TRBD2 on 5 matching bases. Deletions cut 0 bases from V and 8 bases from J, with 11 bases between. The CDR3 length is 14 residues. Germline V gene sequence: CDR1 LNHNV, CDR2 YYDKDF (reference sequence).

The gene calls are TRBV28 and TRBJ2-7; D is possibly TRBD2 (6 bases). V was clipped by 6 bases and J by 0 bases, with 12 bases between them. CDR3 length: 14 residues. The germline V gene encodes CDR1 MDHEN and CDR2 SYDVKM. The CDR3 sequence is CASRFNGGSYEQYF. The DNA of the CDR3 is TGTGCCAGCAGATTCAACGGGGGCTCCTACGAGCAGTACTTC.

The chain couples TRBV5-4 to TRBJ2-1; 7 nucleotides line up with TRBD1. The CDR3 has 13 residues. Germline V gene lookup returns CDR1 SGHNT and CDR2 YYREEE (reference sequence). V lost 6 bases to trimming and J lost 7 bases; unmatched junction nucleotides: 7. Written as DNA, the CDR3 is TGTGCCAGCACCCTGGGACAGCAGAATGAGCAGTTCTTC. Protein product: CASTLGQQNEQFF.

This chain links TRBV21-1 with TRBJ1-2; the table calls TRBD1, which could not be checked here. TRBV21-1 is designated a pseudogene. CDR3 size: 14 residues. CDR3 residues: CASSITGFFGGYTF. CDR3 coding DNA: TGTGCCAGCAGCATCACAGGTTTCTTTGGTGGCTACACCTTC.

The rearrangement joins TRBV10-3 to TRBJ2-7; D gene uncertain. The CDR3 is made up of 13 amino acids. V shed 2 bases and J shed 4 bases, with 9 bases lying between them. Germline V CDR1 and CDR2: ENHRY, SYGVKD. CDR3 DNA: TGTGCCATCAGTGAGAGGTCGGGTTACGAGCAGTACTTC. Encoded protein: CAISERSGYEQYF.

This chain joins TRBV18 and TRBJ1-1; D uncertain. CDR1 and CDR2 from the germline V gene are KGHSH and LQKENI. The CDR3 has 13 amino acids. V gave up 3 bases and J gave up 5 bases, with 10 bases separating them. The CDR3 reads CASSPREWTEAFF. The CDR3 DNA reads TGTGCCAGCTCACCCCGGGAATGGACTGAAGCTTTCTTT.

V and J are TRBV5-1 and TRBJ2-1; D uncertain. The V gene lost 0 bases and the J gene lost 6 bases, with 7 bases spanning the gap. This CDR3 contains 13 residues. Germline-derived CDR1 and CDR2 are SGHRS and YFSETQ. The CDR3, as DNA: TGCGCCAGCAGCTTGGGTGGCGTCAATGAGCAGTTCTTC. Protein sequence: CASSLGGVNEQFF.

This clone has a single count. The V and J genes are TRBV5-1 and TRBJ2-3; 11 nucleotides match TRBD2. With 1 base clipped from V and 2 bases from J, the junction kept 3 bases outside the gene matches. In germline, CDR1 is SGHRS, CDR2 YFSETQ. The CDR3 runs to 16 residues. The CDR3 bases are TGCGCCAGCAGCTTGACGACTAGCGGGGACACAGATACGCAGTATTTT. Amino acid sequence: CASSLTTSGDTDTQYF.

The J gene is TRBJ2-7, the V gene TRBV30; D gene unclear. This CDR3 has 13 amino acids. V was clipped by 4 bases and J by 0 bases, with 10 bases between them. Per the germline V gene, CDR1 is GTSNPN and CDR2 is SVGIG (reference sequence). CDR3 amino acids: CAWNTRSSYEQYF. The CDR3 DNA reads TGTGCCTGGAACACGCGAAGCTCCTACGAGCAGTACTTC.

This chain joins TRBV10-2 and TRBJ2-3, with TRBD2 matching over 8 bases. V dropped 6 bases and J dropped 2; count of bases not matched to a gene: 7. Germline V gene data show CDR1 as WSHSY and CDR2 as SAAADI. The CDR3 is made up of 15 amino acids. In DNA, the CDR3 is TGCGCCAGCAGGGACCCGGGACTAGTCACAGATACGCAGTATTTT. Residues: CASRDPGLVTDTQYF.

With respect to this clone: The junction departs from the called germline gene at one end, perhaps through a read error. The rearrangement links TRBV27 to TRBJ2-7, with 10 bases lining up with TRBD1. Germline lookup yields CDR1 MNHEY and CDR2 SMNVEV (reference sequence). The CDR3 loop spans 17 amino acids. The CDR3 here is CATSLNPGQGGAYEQYF. Here the CDR3 DNA reads TGTGCCACCAGTTTGAACCCCGGACAGGGGGGTGCCTACGAGCAGTACTTC.

The chain recombines TRBV6-1 with TRBJ2-1; D is uncertain. The CDR3 is 15 amino acids. V was pared by 4 bases and J by 2 bases, with 12 bases between. Germline V gene lookup returns CDR1 MNHNS and CDR2 SASEGT. The CDR3 protein is CASSATRKTYNEQFF. CDR3 in DNA: TGTGCCAGCAGTGCCACGAGAAAGACCTACAATGAGCAGTTCTTC.

V is TRBV10-3 and J is TRBJ1-2; 9 bases fit TRBD1. From germline, CDR1 is ENHRY and CDR2 SYGVKD. Trimming removed 0 bases from V and 4 bases from J; junction bases left unmatched: 18. The CDR3 is 20 residues long. The CDR3 DNA follows: TGTGCCATCAGTGAGTCGACTCGCGGACAGGGGAGTTCACTTCTCTATGGCTACACCTTC. It translates to CAISESTRGQGSSLLYGYTF.

The gene calls are TRBV10-2 and TRBJ1-1; TRBD1 might be the D (5 bases). The CDR3 sequence is 12 residues long. Germline-derived CDR1 and CDR2 are WSHSY and SAAADI. Trimming removed 5 bases at V and 1 base at J, with 5 bases between. The CDR3 sequence is CASSTGNTEAFF. DNA for the CDR3: TGCGCCAGCAGTACAGGGAACACTGAAGCTTTCTTT.

The chain combines TRBV19 with TRBJ2-4, with a weak D call TRBD1 (6 bases). Between the trimmed V and J ends, which lost 7 bases and 8 bases, there was a span of 18 bases. The CDR3 is made up of 14 amino acids. Germline assignment: CDR1 LNHDA and CDR2 SQIVND (reference sequence). CDR3 residues: CASNLPGEKDIQYF. CDR3 nucleotide sequence: TGTGCCAGTAATCTCCCAGGGGAGAAGGACATTCAGTACTTC.

This chain joins TRBV6-5 and TRBJ1-2; TRBD1 matches at 9 bases. V dropped 6 bases and J dropped 3; count of bases not matched to a gene: 5. In germline, CDR1 is MNHEY, CDR2 SVGAGI. This CDR3 is 14 amino acids long. The CDR3 nucleotides are TGTGCCAGCAGGGAACAGGGGGCCCACTATGGCTACACCTTC. Amino acid sequence: CASREQGAHYGYTF.